The rows below give T cell receptor beta chains drawn from one sample of a study of T cells in Graves' hyperthyroidism and ophthalmopathy. TCRdb re-called the multiplex PCR reads with MiXCR, one entry per CDR3 protein. The table lists under 800,000 distinct CDR3 sequences, 14% of them singletons. Sequencing was performed on blood. These receptors came from a woman aged 18-29 years with Graves' hyperthyroidism. CDR3s include the opening cysteine and the closing phenylalanine or tryptophan. A D gene is named only where the DNA matches it firmly. Size is stated for part of the rows, as once, few or many counts, or as a class when the clone is expanded.

.	.	TRBV4-3	TRBJ1-1	CASSHRGVAEAFF	TGCGCCAGCAGCCACAGGGGTGTCGCTGAAGCTTTCTTT
many	.	TRBV6-1	TRBJ1-1	CASSYASGRWGITNTEAFF	TGTGCCAGCAGTTACGCCAGCGGTAGATGGGGGATCACGAACACTGAAGCTTTCTTT
.	.	TRBV19	TRBJ2-2	CASSIILSGELFF	TGTGCCAGTAGTATTATCCTCTCTGGGGAGCTGTTTTTT
many	TRBD1	TRBV7-2	TRBJ2-7	CASSLGSGTAYYEQYF	TGTGCCAGCAGCTTAGGGTCCGGGACAGCTTACTACGAGCAGTACTTC
many	TRBD2	TRBV7-9	TRBJ2-1	CASSLGLAGPLSYNEQFF	TGTGCCAGCAGCTTAGGGCTAGCGGGACCCCTCTCCTACAATGAGCAGTTCTTC
few	.	TRBV4-1	TRBJ1-2	CASSQPRRRDYGYTF	TGCGCCAGCAGCCAACCAAGACGCCGTGACTATGGCTACACCTTC
many	.	TRBV27	TRBJ2-3	CASSGYTDTQYF	TGTGCCAGCAGTGGATACACAGATACGCAGTATTTT
few	.	TRBV6-1	TRBJ2-7	CATKASVSYEQYF	TGTGCCACCAAAGCTAGCGTCTCCTACGAGCAGTACTTC
many	TRBD1	TRBV20-1	TRBJ2-1	CSAPGQGAGYLVSNEQFF	TGCAGTGCACCGGGACAGGGGGCAGGATACTTGGTCTCCAATGAGCAGTTCTTC
few	.	TRBV6-5	TRBJ2-1	CATNLPGLEQFF	TGTGCCACCAATCTACCGGGACTTGAGCAGTTCTTC
few	TRBD2	TRBV3-1	TRBJ2-3	CASSETSGRAGDTQYF	TGTGCCAGCAGCGAGACTAGCGGGAGGGCCGGGGATACGCAGTATTTT
few	.	TRBV5-1	TRBJ2-3	CASSLLSSMDTQYF	TGCGCCAGCAGCTTACTATCCTCCATGGATACGCAGTATTTT
.	.	TRBV12-3/TRBV12-4	TRBJ2-7	CASGYPGRSYEQYF	TGTGCCAGCGGGTACCCGGGACGGAGTTACGAGCAGTACTTC
.	.	TRBV5-1	TRBJ2-1	CASSFEGPGNEQFF	TGCGCCAGCAGCTTTGAAGGCCCGGGGAATGAGCAGTTCTTC
few	TRBD1	TRBV29-1	TRBJ2-5	CSGRGWAETQYF	TGCAGCGGCAGGGGGTGGGCCGAGACCCAGTACTTC
few	TRBD1	TRBV7-8	TRBJ2-7	CASSKTGYLIYEQYF	TGTGCCAGCAGCAAGACAGGGTATCTCATCTACGAGCAGTACTTC
many	TRBD1	TRBV6-5	TRBJ2-7	CASSYLHTGGRAYEQYF	TGTGCCAGCAGTTACTTACACACAGGGGGCCGGGCCTACGAGCAGTACTTC
few	TRBD2	TRBV7-2	TRBJ2-3	CASNLGLAGVVDTQYF	TGTGCCAGCAACTTGGGACTAGCGGGAGTAGTTGATACGCAGTATTTT
.	.	TRBV9	TRBJ2-3	CASSVGGSADTQYF	TGTGCCAGCAGCGTAGGAGGGAGCGCAGATACGCAGTATTTT
many	TRBD2	TRBV12-3/TRBV12-4	TRBJ2-4	CASSLLAGGIKNIQYF	TGTGCCAGCAGTTTGTTAGCGGGAGGGATTAAAAACATTCAGTACTTC
many	TRBD2	TRBV18	TRBJ2-4	CASSPSLAGDIQYF	TGTGCCAGCTCACCGTCGCTAGCGGGAGACATTCAGTACTTC
.	TRBD2	TRBV6-2/TRBV6-3	TRBJ2-7	CASRRTSGRYEQYF	TGTGCCAGCAGACGGACTAGCGGGAGATACGAGCAGTACTTC
many	.	TRBV2	TRBJ2-7	CASSEGPYEQYF	TGTGCCAGCAGTGAGGGTCCATACGAGCAGTACTTC
many	TRBD2	TRBV28	TRBJ2-2	CAREGSQRECPGELFF	TGTGCCAGAGAGGGGAGCCAGCGGGAGTGTCCCGGGGAGCTGTTTTTT
many	TRBD1	TRBV7-6	TRBJ2-7	CASSLADRNYEQYF	TGTGCCAGCAGCTTAGCGGACAGGAACTACGAGCAGTACTTC
many	.	TRBV20-1	TRBJ2-1	CSAPSGVNNEQFF	TGCAGTGCTCCCTCTGGGGTGAACAATGAGCAGTTCTTC
few	.	TRBV24-1	TRBJ2-6	CATSDLGVRVGAGANVLTF	TGTGCCACCAGTGATTTGGGGGTCAGGGTAGGAGCTGGGGCCAACGTCCTGACTTTC
.	TRBD1	TRBV6-1	TRBJ1-5	CASSLGGQGAYQPQHF	TGTGCCAGCAGTTTGGGGGGACAGGGGGCATATCAGCCCCAGCATTTT
.	.	TRBV28	TRBJ2-7	CARPPGSAEAPGSYEQYF	TGTGCCAGGCCCCCCGGTTCAGCGGAGGCCCCGGGGTCCTACGAGCAGTACTTC
few	TRBD1	TRBV7-9	TRBJ1-2	CASSFPRGGNYGYTF	TGTGCCAGCAGCTTTCCCAGGGGGGGTAACTATGGCTACACCTTC
.	.	TRBV5-1	TRBJ2-3	CASRPKTGLRTDTQYF	TGCGCCAGCAGACCTAAAACAGGGTTGCGCACAGATACGCAGTATTTT
few	.	TRBV7-9	TRBJ1-6	CASSQDPSPLHF	TGTGCCAGCAGCCAAGACCCTTCACCCCTCCACTTT
many	TRBD1	TRBV7-9	TRBJ2-5	CASSLTGGLETQYF	TGTGCCAGCAGCCTGACAGGGGGCCTGGAGACCCAGTACTTC
.	TRBD2	TRBV20-1	TRBJ2-1	CSLVKTSGRSSYNEQFF	TGCAGTTTAGTCAAGACTAGCGGGCGGAGCTCCTACAATGAGCAGTTCTTC
few	.	TRBV4-3	TRBJ1-4	CASSQAFLGQGGEKLFF	TGCGCCAGCAGCCAAGCCTTCTTAGGGCAGGGAGGAGAAAAACTGTTTTTT
.	TRBD2	TRBV6-1	TRBJ2-2	CASRTGTSGNTGELFF	TGTGCCAGCAGGACCGGGACTAGCGGTAACACCGGGGAGCTGTTTTTT
many	.	TRBV11-1	TRBJ1-1	CASSFMEDTEAFF	TGTGCCAGCAGCTTCATGGAAGACACTGAAGCTTTCTTT
few	TRBD2	TRBV13	TRBJ2-2	CASSYFLAGERRELFF	TGTGCCAGCAGCTATTTTTTAGCGGGAGAGAGAAGGGAGCTGTTTTTT
many	TRBD2	TRBV11-3	TRBJ2-1	CASSGRSSGRVADEQFF	TGTGCCAGCAGCGGTCGATCTAGCGGGAGGGTGGCTGATGAGCAGTTCTTC
many	.	TRBV2	TRBJ2-1	CASSAGANEQFF	TGTGCCAGCAGTGCGGGAGCGAATGAGCAGTTCTTC
many	.	TRBV4-1	TRBJ2-7	CASSQGGGEQYF	TGCGCCAGCAGCCAGGGAGGGGGGGAGCAGTACTTC
many	TRBD1	TRBV11-1	TRBJ1-2	CASSLKDRGKDGYTF	TGTGCCAGCAGCTTAAAGGACAGGGGAAAGGATGGCTACACCTTC
many	TRBD1	TRBV6-2/TRBV6-3	TRBJ2-2	CASSPGGAGELFF	TGTGCCAGCAGTCCAGGGGGTGCCGGGGAGCTGTTTTTT
many	.	TRBV7-3	TRBJ1-1	CASSLGVGDAFF	TGTGCCAGCAGCTTAGGGGTCGGCGACGCTTTCTTT
many	.	TRBV20-1	TRBJ2-7	CSARDGGRQTYEQYF	TGCAGTGCTAGAGATGGGGGACGGCAAACCTACGAGCAGTACTTC
few	.	TRBV10-3	TRBJ1-1	CAISETGTEAFF	TGTGCCATCAGTGAGACGGGCACTGAAGCTTTCTTT
.	TRBD2	TRBV20-1	TRBJ2-7	CSGEREVSYEQYF	TGCAGTGGGGAGCGGGAGGTTTCCTACGAGCAGTACTTC
.	.	TRBV13	TRBJ2-3	CASSRSDRDTQYF	TGTGCCAGCAGCCGCTCGGACCGAGATACGCAGTATTTT
few	TRBD2	TRBV20-1	TRBJ2-7	CSGASGVYEQYF	TGCAGTGGAGCCAGCGGGGTTTACGAGCAGTACTTC